These T cell receptor beta chains were read from a single sample in a study of shared clonotypes between healthy human individuals. Clones were sequenced by immunoSEQ multiplex PCR, and TCRdb holds only the in-frame ones, with some missing. The data hold about a million clones, with approximately 80% observed a single time. The sample consisted of memory CD4+ T cells sorted from blood. The receptors were sampled from a young man in good health. CDR3s include the opening cysteine and the closing phenylalanine or tryptophan. D genes are given only for firm matches. Only some rows state a clone size, as once, few, many or a class for expanded clones.

j_call | clone_size | d_call | v_call | cdr3_nt | cdr3_aa
TRBJ2-2 | . | . | TRBV6-6 | TGTGCCAGCAGTTACCCGGGCCGGAACACCGGGGAGCTGTTTTTT | CASSYPGRNTGELFF
TRBJ2-5 | . | . | TRBV5-6 | TGTGCCAGCATCACCAACGGGCTAGCGAGCCAAGAGACCCAGTACTTC | CASITNGLASQETQYF
TRBJ1-2 | once | . | TRBV18 | TGTGCCAGCTCACCACTTGGGGGCGTGGGCTACACCTTC | CASSPLGGVGYTF
TRBJ2-7 | . | TRBD2 | TRBV28 | TGTGCCAGCACGAAGCGGGGGTCTACCTACGAGCAGTACTTC | CASTKRGSTYEQYF
TRBJ2-5 | . | . | TRBV7-7 | TGTGCTAGCAGCTTAGGAGATGGGGGCGAGACCCAGTACTTC | CASSLGDGGETQYF
TRBJ1-2 | . | . | TRBV29-1 | TGCAGCGTCGAACAGGGTGGGGATGGCTACACCTTC | CSVEQGGDGYTF
TRBJ2-2 | few | TRBD2 | TRBV30 | TGTGCCTGGAGTGTACTAGCGGGCGCGAACACCGGGGAGCTGTTTTTT | CAWSVLAGANTGELFF
TRBJ1-6 | . | . | TRBV7-6 | TGTGCCAGCAGCTTATCTGGTCGCGGGATTAATTCACCCCTCCACTTT | CASSLSGRGINSPLHF
TRBJ2-6 | . | TRBD1 | TRBV11-2 | TGTGCCAGCAGCTCAGGGACGGGACAGAGATCATATGGGGCCAACGTCCTGACTTTC | CASSSGTGQRSYGANVLTF
TRBJ1-5 | . | TRBD1 | TRBV5-1 | TGCGCCAGCACGGACAGGGCGTCAAATCAGCCCCAGCATTTT | CASTDRASNQPQHF
TRBJ2-3 | . | TRBD2 | TRBV10-3 | TGTGCCATCAGGGCAAACGCGGGGGTCGGCACAGATACGCAGTATTTT | CAIRANAGVGTDTQYF
TRBJ2-3 | . | TRBD1 | TRBV5-1 | TGCGCCAGCAGCAACTCAGGGGGTCCCAGCACAGATACGCAGTATTTT | CASSNSGGPSTDTQYF
TRBJ1-6 | once | TRBD1 | TRBV5-1 | TGCGCCAGCAGCCCTAGACAGGGGGGAAATAATTCACCCCTCCACTTT | CASSPRQGGNNSPLHF
TRBJ2-7 | once | . | TRBV10-3 | TGTGCCATCAGTGAGGGACTGGCGGGCTCCTACGAGCAGTACTTC | CAISEGLAGSYEQYF
TRBJ2-1 | . | TRBD2 | TRBV7-2 | TGTGCCAGCACCCCGTGGGCGGGAGCGATGTACAATGAGCAGTTCTTC | CASTPWAGAMYNEQFF
TRBJ1-2 | once | . | TRBV5-1 | TGCGCCAGCGCTCAAGGGCGGAACACCAATGGCTACACCTTC | CASAQGRNTNGYTF
TRBJ2-5 | . | . | TRBV12-5 | TGTGCTAGTGGAGACCTCGTGGTAACCCAAGAGACCCAGTACTTC | CASGDLVVTQETQYF
TRBJ1-1 | . | . | TRBV19 | TGTGCCAGTAGTACGTACACTGAAGCTTTCTTT | CASSTYTEAFF
TRBJ2-2 | . | TRBD2 | TRBV4-2 | TGTGCCAGCAGCCCGCAAACTAGCGGGGGGGTAACCGGGGAGCTGTTTTTT | CASSPQTSGGVTGELFF
TRBJ2-3 | . | TRBD2 | TRBV11-3 | TGTGCCAGCAGCCCTAGCGGGAGGGCCGAAGATACGCAGTATTTT | CASSPSGRAEDTQYF
TRBJ2-7 | . | TRBD2 | TRBV5-1 | TGCGCCAGCAGCGAGACTAGCGGGGGCCCTAGCTCCTACGAGCAGTACTTC | CASSETSGGPSSYEQYF